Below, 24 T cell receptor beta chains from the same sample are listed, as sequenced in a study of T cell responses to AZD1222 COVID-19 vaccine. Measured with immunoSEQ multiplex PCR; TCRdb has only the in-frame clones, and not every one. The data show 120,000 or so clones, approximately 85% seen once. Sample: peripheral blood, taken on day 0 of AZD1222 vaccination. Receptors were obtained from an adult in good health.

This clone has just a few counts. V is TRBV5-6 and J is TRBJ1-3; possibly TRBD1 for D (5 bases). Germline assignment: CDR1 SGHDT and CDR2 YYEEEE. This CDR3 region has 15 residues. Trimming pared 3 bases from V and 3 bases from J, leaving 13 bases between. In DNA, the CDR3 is TGTGCCAGCAGCTACAACCAGGGTTATGGAAACACCATATATTTT. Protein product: CASSYNQGYGNTIYF.

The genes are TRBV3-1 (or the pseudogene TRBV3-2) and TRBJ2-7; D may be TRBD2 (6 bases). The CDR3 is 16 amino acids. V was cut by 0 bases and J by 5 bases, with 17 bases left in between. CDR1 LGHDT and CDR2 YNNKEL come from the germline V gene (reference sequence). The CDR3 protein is CASSQDQAGKRHEQYF. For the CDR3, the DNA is TGTGCCAGCAGCCAAGATCAAGCGGGTAAACGCCACGAGCAGTACTTC.

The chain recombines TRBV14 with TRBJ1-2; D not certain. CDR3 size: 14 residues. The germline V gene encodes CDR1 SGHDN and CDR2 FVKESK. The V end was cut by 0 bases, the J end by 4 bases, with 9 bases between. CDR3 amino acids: CASSQDLRSYGYTF. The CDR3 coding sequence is TGTGCCAGCAGCCAAGATCTCCGGAGCTATGGCTACACCTTC.

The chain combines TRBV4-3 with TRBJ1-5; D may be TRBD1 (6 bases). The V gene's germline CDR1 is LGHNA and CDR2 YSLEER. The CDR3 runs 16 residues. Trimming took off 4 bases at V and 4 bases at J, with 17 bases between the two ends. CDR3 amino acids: CASSRRWDISNQPQHF. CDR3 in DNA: TGCGCCAGCAGCCGTAGGTGGGACATTTCGAATCAGCCCCAGCATTTT.

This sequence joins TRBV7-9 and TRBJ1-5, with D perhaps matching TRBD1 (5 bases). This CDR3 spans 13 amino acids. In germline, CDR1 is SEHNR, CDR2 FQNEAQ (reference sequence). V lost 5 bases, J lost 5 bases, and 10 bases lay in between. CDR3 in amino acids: CASSRDSYQPQHF. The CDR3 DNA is TGTGCCAGCAGCCGCGACAGTTATCAGCCCCAGCATTTT. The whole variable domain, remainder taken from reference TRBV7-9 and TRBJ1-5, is DTGVSQNPRHKITKRGQNVTFRCDPISEHNRLYWYRQTLGQGPEFLTYFQNEAQLEKSRLLSDRFSAERPKGSFSTLEIQRTEQGDSAMYLCASSRDSYQPQHFGDGTRLSIL.

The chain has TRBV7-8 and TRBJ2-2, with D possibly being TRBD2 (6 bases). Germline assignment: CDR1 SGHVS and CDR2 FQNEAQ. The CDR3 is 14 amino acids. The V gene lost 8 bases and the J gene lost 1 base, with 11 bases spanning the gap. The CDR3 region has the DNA TGTGCCAGCGGGAGGACGGAGAACACCGGGGAGCTGTTTTTT. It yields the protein CASGRTENTGELFF. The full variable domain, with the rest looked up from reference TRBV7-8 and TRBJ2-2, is GAGVSQSPRYKVAKRGQDVALRCDPISGHVSLFWYQQALGQGPEFLTYFQNEAQLDKSGLPSDRFFAERPEGSVSTLKIQRTQQEDSAVYLCASGRTENTGELFFGEGSRLTVL.

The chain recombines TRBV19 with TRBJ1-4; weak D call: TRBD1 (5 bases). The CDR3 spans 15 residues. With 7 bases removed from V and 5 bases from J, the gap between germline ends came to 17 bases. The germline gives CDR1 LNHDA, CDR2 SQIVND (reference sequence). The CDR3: CASTPQGARNEKLFF. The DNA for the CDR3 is TGTGCCAGTACCCCCCAAGGGGCGCGAAATGAAAAACTGTTTTTT.

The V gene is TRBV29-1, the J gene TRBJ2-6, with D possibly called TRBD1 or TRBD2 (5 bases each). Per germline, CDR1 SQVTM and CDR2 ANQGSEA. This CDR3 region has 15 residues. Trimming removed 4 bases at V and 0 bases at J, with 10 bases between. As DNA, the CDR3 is TGCAGCGTTGGGGACGCCTCCTCTGGGGCCAACGTCCTGACTTTC. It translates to CSVGDASSGANVLTF. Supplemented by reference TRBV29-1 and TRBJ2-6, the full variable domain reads SAVISQKPSRDICQRGTSLTIQCQVDSQVTMMFWYRQQPGQSLTLIATANQGSEATYESGFVIDKFPISRPNLTFSTLTVSNMSPEDSSIYLCSVGDASSGANVLTFGAGSRLTVL.

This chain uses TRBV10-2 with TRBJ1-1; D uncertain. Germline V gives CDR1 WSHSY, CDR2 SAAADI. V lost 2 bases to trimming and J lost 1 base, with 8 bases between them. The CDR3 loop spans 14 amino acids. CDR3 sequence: CASSEGNRNTEAFF. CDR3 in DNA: TGCGCCAGCAGTGAGGGCAACAGGAACACTGAAGCTTTCTTT.

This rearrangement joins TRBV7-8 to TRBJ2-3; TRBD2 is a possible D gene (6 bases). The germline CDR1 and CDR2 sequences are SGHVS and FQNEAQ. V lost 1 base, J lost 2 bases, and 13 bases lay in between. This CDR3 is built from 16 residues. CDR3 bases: TGTGCCAGCAGCTTAGGATTAGCGGAATCCACAGATACGCAGTATTTT. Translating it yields CASSLGLAESTDTQYF.

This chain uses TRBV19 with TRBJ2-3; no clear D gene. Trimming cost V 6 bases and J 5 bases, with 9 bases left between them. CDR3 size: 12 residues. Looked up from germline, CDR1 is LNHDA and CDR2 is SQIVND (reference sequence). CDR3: CASRLSGDTQYF. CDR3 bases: TGTGCCAGTAGACTTTCCGGAGATACGCAGTATTTT.

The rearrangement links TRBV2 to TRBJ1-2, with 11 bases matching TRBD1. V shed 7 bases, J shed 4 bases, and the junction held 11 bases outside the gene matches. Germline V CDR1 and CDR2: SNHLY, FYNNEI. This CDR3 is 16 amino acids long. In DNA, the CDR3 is TGTGCCAGCACCGAGGGTGGGACAGGGGGGACCTATGGCTACACCTTC. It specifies CASTEGGTGGTYGYTF.

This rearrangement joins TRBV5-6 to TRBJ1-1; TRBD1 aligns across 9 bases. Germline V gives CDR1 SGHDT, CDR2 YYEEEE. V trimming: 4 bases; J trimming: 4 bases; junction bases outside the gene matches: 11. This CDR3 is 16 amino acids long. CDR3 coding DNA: TGTGCCAGCAGCATAGACAGGGGGGTAATTCGCACTGAAGCTTTCTTT. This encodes CASSIDRGVIRTEAFF. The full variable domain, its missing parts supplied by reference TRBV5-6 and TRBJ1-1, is DAGVTQSPTHLIKTRGQQVTLRCSPKSGHDTVSWYQQALGQGPQFIFQYYEEEERQRGNFPDRFSGHQFPNYSSELNVNALLLGDSALYLCASSIDRGVIRTEAFFGQGTRLTVV.

CDR3 DNA sequence: TGTGCCAGCTCACCACGGTCGGAAGAGACCCAGTACTTC. This sequence encodes CASSPRSEETQYF. The chain carries TRBV18 and TRBJ2-5; D uncertain. Trimming cost V 1 base and J 3 bases, with 6 bases left between them. The germline V gene has CDR1 KGHSH and CDR2 LQKENI. This CDR3 has 13 amino acids.

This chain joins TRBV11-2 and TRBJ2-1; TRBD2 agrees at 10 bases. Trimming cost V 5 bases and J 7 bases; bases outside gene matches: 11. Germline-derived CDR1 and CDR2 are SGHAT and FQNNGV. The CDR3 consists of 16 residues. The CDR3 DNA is TGTGCCAGCAGCACCCGGACTAGCGGCCCCCGTAATGAGCAGTTCTTC. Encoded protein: CASSTRTSGPRNEQFF.

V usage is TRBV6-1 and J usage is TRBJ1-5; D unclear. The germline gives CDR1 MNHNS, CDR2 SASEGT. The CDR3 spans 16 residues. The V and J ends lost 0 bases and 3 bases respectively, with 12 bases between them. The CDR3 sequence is CASSEAGRLFNQPQHF. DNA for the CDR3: TGTGCCAGCAGTGAAGCGGGCAGACTCTTCAATCAGCCCCAGCATTTT.

The CDR3 here is CASSLGTGADGYTF. DNA of the CDR3: TGCGCCAGCAGCTTGGGGACAGGGGCAGATGGCTACACCTTC. The J gene is TRBJ1-2, the V gene TRBV5-1; TRBD1 matches at 9 bases. Trimming removed 0 bases from V and 6 bases from J; junction bases left unmatched: 3. The CDR3 contains 14 residues. Germline V gene lookup returns CDR1 SGHRS and CDR2 YFSETQ.

CDR3 protein: CASSGQSKATNEKLFF. CDR3 sequence (DNA): TGTGCCAGCAGTGGACAGTCCAAAGCAACTAATGAAAAACTGTTTTTT. This chain joins TRBV6-1 and TRBJ1-4, with D perhaps matching TRBD1 (5 bases). In germline, CDR1 is MNHNS, CDR2 SASEGT. The CDR3 covers 16 residues. Trimming removed 4 bases from V and 0 bases from J, with 12 bases in between.

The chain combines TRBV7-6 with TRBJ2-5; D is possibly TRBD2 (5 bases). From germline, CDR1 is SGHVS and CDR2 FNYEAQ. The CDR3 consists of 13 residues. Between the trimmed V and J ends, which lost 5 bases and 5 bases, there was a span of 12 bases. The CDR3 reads CASSPGGGETQYF. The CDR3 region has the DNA TGTGCCAGCAGCCCCGGAGGCGGGGAGACCCAGTACTTC.

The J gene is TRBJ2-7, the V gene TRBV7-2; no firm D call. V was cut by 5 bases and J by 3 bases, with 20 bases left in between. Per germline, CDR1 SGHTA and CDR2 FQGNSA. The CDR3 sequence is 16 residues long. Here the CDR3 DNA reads TGTGCCAGCAGCCGCGGTGCGGCGGTTCCAGTCTACGAGCAGTACTTC. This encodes CASSRGAAVPVYEQYF.

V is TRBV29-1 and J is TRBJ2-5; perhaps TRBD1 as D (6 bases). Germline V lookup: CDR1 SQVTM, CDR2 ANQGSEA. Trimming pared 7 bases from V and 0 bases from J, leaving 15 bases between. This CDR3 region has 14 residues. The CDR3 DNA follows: TGCAGCGGCTACAGGGCTCAAGACCAAGAGACCCAGTACTTC. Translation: CSGYRAQDQETQYF.

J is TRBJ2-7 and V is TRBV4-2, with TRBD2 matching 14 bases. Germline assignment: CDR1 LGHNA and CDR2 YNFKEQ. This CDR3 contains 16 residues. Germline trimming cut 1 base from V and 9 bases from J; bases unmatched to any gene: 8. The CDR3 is CASSQGGLAGEYGQYF. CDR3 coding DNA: TGTGCCAGCAGCCAAGGGGGACTAGCGGGAGAATATGGGCAGTACTTC.

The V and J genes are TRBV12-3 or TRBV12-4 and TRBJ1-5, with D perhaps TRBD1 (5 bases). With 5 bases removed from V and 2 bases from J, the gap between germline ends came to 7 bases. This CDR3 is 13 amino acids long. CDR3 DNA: TGTGCCAGCAGTGGGGGGGGCAATCAGCCCCAGCATTTT. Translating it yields CASSGGGNQPQHF.

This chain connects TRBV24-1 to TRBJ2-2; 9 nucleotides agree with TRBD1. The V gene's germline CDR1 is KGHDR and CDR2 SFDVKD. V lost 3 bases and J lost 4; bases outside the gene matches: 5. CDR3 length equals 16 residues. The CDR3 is CATSDARQGVTGELFF. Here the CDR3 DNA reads TGTGCCACCAGTGATGCTCGACAGGGGGTCACCGGGGAGCTGTTTTTT.